A selection of T cell receptor beta chains follows, all from one sample in a study of shared clonotypes between healthy human individuals. The data were produced by immunoSEQ multiplex PCR, yet TCRdb's version contains in-frame clones alone and is incomplete. The table includes about 2.3 million clones, under 95% detected once. The sample was naive CD4+ T cells from PBMCs. The receptors originated from a young man in good health. Some clones in this sample may be carry-over from other donors' samples. CDR3s include the opening cysteine and the closing phenylalanine or tryptophan. The D gene is left open where the match is weak.

D	V	length	CDR3
TRBD2	TRBV4-3	18	CASSQDRFSGRGVNEQFF
NA	TRBV30	12	CAWSVANTEAFF
NA	TRBV28	15	CASSFRLVFRDTQYF
TRBD2	TRBV28	15	CASSFWREGSYEQYF
NA	TRBV28	14	CASSSPGTATEAFF
TRBD1	TRBV5-1	15	CASSPGQGLNTEAFF
NA	TRBV18	12	CASSPVGEKLFF
NA	TRBV2	16	CASSPQGPNSGNTIYF
TRBD1	TRBV5-1	16	CASSLAGTGTYNEQFF
NA	TRBV7-2	14	CASSFSSSAGELFF
NA	TRBV30	15	CACKQDSGRTGELFF
NA	TRBV9	13	CASSRRMGETQYF
TRBD1	TRBV7-2	15	CASSFAGGIYYEQYF
TRBD2	TRBV7-9	17	CASSPKSGTSGVDEQFF
TRBD2	TRBV7-9	14	CASSFSGSSYEQYF
TRBD1	TRBV28	15	CASSSPGTVNTEAFF
NA	TRBV18	14	CASSPTVTGTEAFF
NA	TRBV9	15	CASSVVGRSPDTQYF
NA	TRBV9	13	CASSVHYLETQYF
NA	TRBV4-2	17	CASSQDSRLVKTDTQYF
TRBD1	TRBV11-1	13	CASSPDRDTEAFF
TRBD1	TRBV28	12	CASSQQGREQYF
NA	TRBV29-1	16	CSVEAGPQATNEKLFF
NA	TRBV28	14	CASSLGGAAGELFF
NA	TRBV6-6	15	CASSYSKGASYEQYF
TRBD1	TRBV5-1	14	CASSPQGTGYGYTF
TRBD2	TRBV4-3	18	CASSQVTRGSGNLGEQFF
TRBD1	TRBV6-5	15	CASSLNRGQNTEAFF
NA	TRBV7-2	14	CASSLRQENYEQYF
NA	TRBV9	12	CASTGRVYGYTF
TRBD2	TRBV2	15	CASSPRTSGAYEQYF
NA	TRBV15	16	CATSTSRGLQTGIQYF
NA	TRBV6-5	12	CASSQAEETQYF
NA	TRBV6-1	15	CASSKDREGNRQQYF
TRBD1	TRBV28	16	CASRGQDNRNSYEQYF
NA	TRBV19	13	CASSPRTDYGYTF
NA	TRBV5-6	15	CASSPVPRRTTEAFF
NA	TRBV28	14	CASGPRDRLYEQYF
TRBD2	TRBV2	13	CASSPRLANEQFF
NA	TRBV28	14	CASSFGTPNTEAFF
NA	TRBV5-1	14	CASKGRTNSYEQYF
NA	TRBV27	14	CASSLEGGWTEAFF
TRBD1	TRBV6-5	15	CASSTQGALGYGYTF
NA	TRBV13	15	CASSLGGLSTDTQYF
NA	TRBV9	17	CASSVALGRGDTGELFF
TRBD1	TRBV2	18	CASTEWVGQPLANYGYTF